This TCR beta chain was documented in a study of graft-versus-host responses after intestinal transplantation. The wider study: Multivisceral, liver-intestinal, or isolated intestinal grafts were transplanted into recipients. Recipients were all induced with anti-thymocyte globulin, then given tacrolimus and steroids for around three years.

Regarding this clone: The antigen is undetermined.

Libraries were prepared by immunoSEQ multiplex PCR; TCRdb keeps only in-frame clonotypes and omits some of them. Of just under 20,000 clones in the sample, about 65% are singletons; the top ten hold 6.5% to 9.5%. Tissue from the graft was processed to free its intraepithelial and lamina propria lymphocytes. This CDR3 is 17 amino acids long. V was clipped by 3 bases and J by 0 bases; unmatched bases: 8. In germline, CDR1 is LNHDA, CDR2 SQIVND (reference sequence). Study-wide findings and caveats: Recipient-marrow GvH clones were detected, some having first appeared in ileum or blood.

The chain joins TRBV19 to TRBJ1-5; 7 bases are a match to TRBD1. This TCR derives from a human patient who received an intestinal transplant, so some T cells may come from the graft donor. The sample consisted of ileum tissue, taken approximately 3 weeks after intestinal transplant. CDR3 sequence (DNA): TGTGCCAGTAGTATTCGACAGGGACAATATAGCAATCAGCCCCAGCATTTT. It codes for CASSIRQGQYSNQPQHF.